This TCR beta chain was obtained from a study of beta chain features in type 1 diabetes. Study conclusions and caveats: Naive, central memory and Treg TCRB repertoires appeared more alike in patients than in healthy donors. Over-representation of high TCR-expressing cells was a possible consequence of cDNA sequencing. All four CD4+ subsets of Type 1 diabetes patients contained TCRB CDR3s that were moderately but significantly shorter. Fewer insertions but more deletions were seen at VDJ junctions in type 1 diabetes patients.

As regards this clone: What it recognizes is unknown.

Donors underwent one heparinised blood draw, 95 to 150 mL on average. Expressed TCRB transcripts were sequenced because the isolated RNA had all been reverse transcribed beforehand. Clones were read by immunoSEQ multiplex PCR, and TCRdb kept only the in-frame ones, dropping some. The table lists some 290,000 clones, 14% of them singletons. The CDR3 runs 17 residues. Germline V lookup: CDR1 SGHVS, CDR2 FQNEAQ. V gave up 5 bases and J gave up 7 bases, with 24 bases separating them. Material: naive CD4+ T cells from blood. The V gene is TRBV7-8, the J gene TRBJ2-1; weak D call: TRBD1 (6 bases). The sequence was obtained from a man aged 25-40 years with type 1 diabetes. This CDR3 is CASSLKRGGESRNEQFF. The CDR3, as DNA: TGTGCCAGCAGCCTGAAGAGAGGGGGAGAAAGCCGTAATGAGCAGTTCTTC.